Included here is one T cell receptor beta chain sequence, with context. Antigen specificity is unknown. The data were obtained in a study of Graves' ophthalmopathy and Graves' hyperthyroidism. Study results and caveats: Blood samples also showed most expanded thyroid clonotypes exceeding 0.001 frequency.

The CDR3 loop spans 13 amino acids. The V gene's germline CDR1 is SGHRS and CDR2 YFSETQ. V lost 3 bases and J 4 bases, leaving 10 bases between the germline ends. Amplification targeted the TCR beta CDR3 regions, with RNA transcripts as the source material. An initial RT-PCR round employing HTBI primers preceded a second-round multiplex PCR. TCRdb called the multiplex PCR reads again in MiXCR, with one record for every CDR3 protein. The sample records just over 600,000 distinct CDR3 sequences, over 20% being singletons. The J gene is TRBJ2-5, the V gene TRBV5-1; D is possibly TRBD1 (6 bases). Sequencing was performed on peripheral blood. This sequence originates from a woman aged 18-35 years with stable Graves' hyperthyroidism. Some clones in this sample may be carry-over from other donors' samples. The CDR3 coding sequence is TGCGCCAGCAGCTCTGGCAGGGGAGAGACCCAGTACTTC. It codes for CASSSGRGETQYF.